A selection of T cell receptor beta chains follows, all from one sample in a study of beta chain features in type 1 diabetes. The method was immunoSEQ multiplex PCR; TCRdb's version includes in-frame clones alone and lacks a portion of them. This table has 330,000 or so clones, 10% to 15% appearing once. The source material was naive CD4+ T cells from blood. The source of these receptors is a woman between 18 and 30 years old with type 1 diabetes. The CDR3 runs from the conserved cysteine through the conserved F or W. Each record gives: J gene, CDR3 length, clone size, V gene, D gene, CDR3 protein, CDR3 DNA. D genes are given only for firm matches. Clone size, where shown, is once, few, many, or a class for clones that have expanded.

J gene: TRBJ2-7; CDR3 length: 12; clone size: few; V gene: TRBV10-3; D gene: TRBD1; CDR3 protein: CAISLQGYEQYF; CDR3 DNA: TGTGCCATCAGCCTACAGGGGTACGAGCAGTACTTC
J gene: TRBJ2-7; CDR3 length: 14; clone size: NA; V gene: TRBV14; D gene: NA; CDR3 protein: CASSQELPPHEQYF; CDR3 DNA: TGTGCCAGCAGCCAGGAGCTCCCACCGCACGAGCAGTACTTC
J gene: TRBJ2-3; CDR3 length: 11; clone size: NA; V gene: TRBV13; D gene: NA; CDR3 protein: CASLLGDTQYF; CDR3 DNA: TGTGCCAGCCTTCTAGGAGATACGCAGTATTTT
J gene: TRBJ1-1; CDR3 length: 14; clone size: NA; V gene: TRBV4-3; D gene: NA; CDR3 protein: CASSQDSKNTEAFF; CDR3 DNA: TGCGCCAGCAGCCAAGACAGTAAGAACACTGAAGCTTTCTTT
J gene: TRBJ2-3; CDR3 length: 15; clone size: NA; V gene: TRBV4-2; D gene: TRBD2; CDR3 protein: CASSQDGLAGGTQYF; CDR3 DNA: TGTGCCAGCAGCCAAGATGGGCTAGCGGGAGGTACGCAGTATTTT
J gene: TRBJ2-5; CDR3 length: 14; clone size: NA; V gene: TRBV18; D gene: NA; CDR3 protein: CASSPGDRQETQYF; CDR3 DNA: TGTGCCAGCTCACCGGGCGACAGACAAGAGACCCAGTACTTC
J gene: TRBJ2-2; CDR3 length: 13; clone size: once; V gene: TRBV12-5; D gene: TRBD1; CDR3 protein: CASGSGQGRELFF; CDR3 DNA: TGTGCTAGTGGTTCGGGACAGGGAAGAGAGCTGTTTTTT
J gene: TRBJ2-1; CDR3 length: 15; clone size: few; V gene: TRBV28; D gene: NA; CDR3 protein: CASSLMRGLYNEQFF; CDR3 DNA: TGTGCCAGCAGTTTAATGCGGGGGCTCTACAATGAGCAGTTCTTC
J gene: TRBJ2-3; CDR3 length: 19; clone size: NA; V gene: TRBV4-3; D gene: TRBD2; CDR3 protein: CASSQGSSLAGGHTDTQYF; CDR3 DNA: TGCGCCAGCAGCCAAGGATCATCACTAGCGGGGGGGCACACAGATACGCAGTATTTT
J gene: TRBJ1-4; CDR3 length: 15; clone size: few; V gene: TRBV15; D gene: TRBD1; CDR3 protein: CATSRPTGINEKLFF; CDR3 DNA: TGTGCCACCAGCAGACCGACAGGGATTAATGAAAAACTGTTTTTT
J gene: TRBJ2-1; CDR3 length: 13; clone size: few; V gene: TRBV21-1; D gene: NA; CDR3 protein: CASSKTETCEQFF; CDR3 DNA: TGTGCCAGCTCCAAAACAGAGACATGTGAGCAGTTCTTC
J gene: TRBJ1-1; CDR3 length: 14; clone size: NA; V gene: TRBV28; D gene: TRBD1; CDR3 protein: CASTSGQGGTEAFF; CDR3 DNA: TGTGCCAGCACCTCAGGACAGGGAGGAACTGAAGCTTTCTTT
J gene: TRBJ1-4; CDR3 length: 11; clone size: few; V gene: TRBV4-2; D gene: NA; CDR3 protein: CASSQEGVPRF; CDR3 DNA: TGTGCCAGCAGCCAAGAAGGGGTCCCCCGGTTT
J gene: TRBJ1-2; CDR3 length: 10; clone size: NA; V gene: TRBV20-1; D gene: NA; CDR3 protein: CSAPADGYTF; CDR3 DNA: TGCAGTGCTCCCGCGGATGGCTACACCTTC
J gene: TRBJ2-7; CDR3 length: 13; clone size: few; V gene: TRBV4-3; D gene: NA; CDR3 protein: CASSRNGDREQYF; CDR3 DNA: TGCGCCAGCAGCCGGAACGGAGATAGAGAGCAGTACTTC
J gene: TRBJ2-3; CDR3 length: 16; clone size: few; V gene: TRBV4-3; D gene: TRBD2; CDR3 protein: CASSPSPAGGTDTQYF; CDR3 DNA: TGCGCCAGCAGCCCATCGCCAGCGGGGGGCACAGATACGCAGTATTTT
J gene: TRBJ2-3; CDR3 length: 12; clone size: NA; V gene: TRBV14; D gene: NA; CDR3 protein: CASSQVPDTQYF; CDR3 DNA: TGTGCCAGCAGCCAAGTCCCGGATACGCAGTATTTT
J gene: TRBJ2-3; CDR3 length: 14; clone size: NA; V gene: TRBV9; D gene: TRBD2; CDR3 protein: CASSPSGGTDTQYF; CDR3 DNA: TGTGCCAGCAGCCCTAGCGGGGGGACAGATACGCAGTATTTT
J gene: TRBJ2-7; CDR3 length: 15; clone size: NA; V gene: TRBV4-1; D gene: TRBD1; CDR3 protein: CASSQRDRGPYEQYF; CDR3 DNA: TGCGCCAGCAGCCAGCGGGACAGGGGGCCCTACGAGCAGTACTTC
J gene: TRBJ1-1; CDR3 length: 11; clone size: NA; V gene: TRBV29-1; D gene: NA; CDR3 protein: CSGGLLTEAFF; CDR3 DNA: TGCAGCGGAGGACTGCTCACTGAAGCTTTCTTT
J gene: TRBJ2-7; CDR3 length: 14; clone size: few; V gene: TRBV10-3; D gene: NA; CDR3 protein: CAIGSGERGDEQYF; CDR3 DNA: TGTGCCATCGGGTCGGGAGAAAGAGGGGACGAGCAGTACTTC
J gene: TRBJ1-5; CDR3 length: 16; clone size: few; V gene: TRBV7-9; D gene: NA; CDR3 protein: CASSLAGGVGNQPQHF; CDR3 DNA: TGTGCCAGCAGCTTAGCAGGGGGTGTGGGGAATCAGCCCCAGCATTTT
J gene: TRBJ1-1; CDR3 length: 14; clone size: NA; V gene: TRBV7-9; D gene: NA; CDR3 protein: CASSLGQANTEAFF; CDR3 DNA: TGTGCCAGCAGCTTAGGTCAGGCGAACACTGAAGCTTTCTTT
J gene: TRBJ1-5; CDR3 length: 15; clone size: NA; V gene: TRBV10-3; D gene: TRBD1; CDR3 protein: CAISEGTGENQPQHF; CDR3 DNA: TGTGCCATCAGTGAGGGGACAGGGGAAAATCAGCCCCAGCATTTT
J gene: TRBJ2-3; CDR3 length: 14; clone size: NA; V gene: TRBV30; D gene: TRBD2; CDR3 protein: CAWSAGEGKDTQYF; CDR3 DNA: TGTGCCTGGAGTGCGGGGGAGGGTAAAGATACGCAGTATTTT
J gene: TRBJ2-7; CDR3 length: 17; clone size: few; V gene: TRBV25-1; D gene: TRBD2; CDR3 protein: CATTGNVLAGGAHEQYF; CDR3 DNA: TGTGCCACCACGGGGAACGTCTTAGCGGGAGGAGCCCACGAGCAGTACTTC
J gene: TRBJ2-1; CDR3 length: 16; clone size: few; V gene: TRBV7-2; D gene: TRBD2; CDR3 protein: CASEGLSGGNYNEQFF; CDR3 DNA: TGTGCCAGCGAGGGACTTAGCGGGGGGAACTACAATGAGCAGTTCTTC
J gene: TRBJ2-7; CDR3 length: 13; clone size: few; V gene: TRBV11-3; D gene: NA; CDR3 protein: CASSRDNPYEQYF; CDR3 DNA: TGTGCCAGCAGCCGCGACAATCCCTACGAGCAGTACTTC
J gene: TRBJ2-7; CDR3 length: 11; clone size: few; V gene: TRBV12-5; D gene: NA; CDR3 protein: CASGSGFEQYF; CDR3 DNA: TGTGCTAGTGGTTCAGGGTTCGAGCAGTACTTC
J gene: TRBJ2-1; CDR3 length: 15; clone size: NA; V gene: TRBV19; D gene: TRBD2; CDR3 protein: CASSIVLAGGNEQFF; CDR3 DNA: TGTGCCAGTAGTATAGTGCTAGCGGGAGGGAATGAGCAGTTCTTC
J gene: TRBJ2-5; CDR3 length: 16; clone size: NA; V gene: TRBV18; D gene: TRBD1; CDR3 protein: CASSPRRTGGQETQYF; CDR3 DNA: TGTGCCAGCTCACCGAGGCGGACAGGGGGCCAAGAGACCCAGTACTTC
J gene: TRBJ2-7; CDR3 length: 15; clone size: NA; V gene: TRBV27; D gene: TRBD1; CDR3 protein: CASSPTGQGNYEQYF; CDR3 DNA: TGTGCCAGCAGTCCCACGGGACAGGGCAACTACGAGCAGTACTTC
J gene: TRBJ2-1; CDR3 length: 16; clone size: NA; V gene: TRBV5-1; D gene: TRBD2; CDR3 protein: CASSPRSSGGPNEQFF; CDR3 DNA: TGCGCCAGCAGCCCCCGTTCTAGCGGGGGGCCTAATGAGCAGTTCTTC